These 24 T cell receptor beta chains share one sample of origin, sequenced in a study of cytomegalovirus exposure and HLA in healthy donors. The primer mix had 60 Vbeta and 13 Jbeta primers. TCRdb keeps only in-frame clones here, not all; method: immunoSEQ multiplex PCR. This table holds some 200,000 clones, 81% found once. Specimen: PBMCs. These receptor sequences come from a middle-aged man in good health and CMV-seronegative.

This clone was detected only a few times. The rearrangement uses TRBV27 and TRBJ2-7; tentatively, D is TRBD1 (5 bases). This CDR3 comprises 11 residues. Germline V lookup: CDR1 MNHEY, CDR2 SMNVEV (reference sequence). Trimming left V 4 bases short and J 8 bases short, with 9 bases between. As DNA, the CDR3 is TGTGCCAGCAGTTACCGACAGAAGCAGTACTTC. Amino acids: CASSYRQKQYF.

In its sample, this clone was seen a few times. The CDR3 loop is CASTGSNEQFF. The CDR3 DNA is TGTGCCAGTACGGGTTCCAATGAGCAGTTCTTC. This sequence joins TRBV25-1 and TRBJ2-1; D gene uncertain. CDR3 size: 11 residues. The V gene lost 9 bases and the J gene lost 6 bases, with 9 bases spanning the gap. Per germline, CDR1 MGHDK and CDR2 SYGVNS.

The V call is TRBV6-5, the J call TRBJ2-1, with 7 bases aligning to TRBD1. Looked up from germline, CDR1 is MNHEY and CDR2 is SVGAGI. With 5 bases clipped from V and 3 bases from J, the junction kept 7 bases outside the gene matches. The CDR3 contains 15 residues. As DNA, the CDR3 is TGTGCCAGCAGTCCTTCCACAGGGGTCTACAATGAGCAGTTCTTC. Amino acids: CASSPSTGVYNEQFF.

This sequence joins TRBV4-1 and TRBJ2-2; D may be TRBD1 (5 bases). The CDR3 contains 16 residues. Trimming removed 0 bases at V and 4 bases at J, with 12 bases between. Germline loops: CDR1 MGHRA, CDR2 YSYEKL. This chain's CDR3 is CASSQDRDLFTGELFF. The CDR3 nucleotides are TGCGCCAGCAGCCAAGACAGGGATTTATTCACCGGGGAGCTGTTTTTT.

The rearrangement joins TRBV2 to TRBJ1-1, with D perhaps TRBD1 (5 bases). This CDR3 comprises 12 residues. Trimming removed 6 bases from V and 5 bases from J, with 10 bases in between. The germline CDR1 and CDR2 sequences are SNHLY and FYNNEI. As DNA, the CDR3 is TGTGCCAGCAGAGGGGAAAGGACTGAAGCTTTCTTT. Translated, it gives CASRGERTEAFF.

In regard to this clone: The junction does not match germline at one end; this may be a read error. The DNA for the CDR3 is TGTGCCAGCAGGGAAGTTCTATTGTCGGAGGCTCGGGCTAATTCACCCCTCCACTTT. Protein product: CASREVLLSEARANSPLHF. The genes are TRBV2 and TRBJ1-6, with D hard to call. Looked up from germline, CDR1 is SNHLY and CDR2 is FYNNEI. The CDR3 is made up of 19 amino acids.

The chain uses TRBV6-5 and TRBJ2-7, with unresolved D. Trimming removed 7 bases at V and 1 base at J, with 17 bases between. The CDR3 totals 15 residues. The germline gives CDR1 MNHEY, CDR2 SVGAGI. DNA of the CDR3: TGTGCCAGCATCGGTCACAGCCCCGGTTCCTACGAGCAGTACTTC. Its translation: CASIGHSPGSYEQYF.

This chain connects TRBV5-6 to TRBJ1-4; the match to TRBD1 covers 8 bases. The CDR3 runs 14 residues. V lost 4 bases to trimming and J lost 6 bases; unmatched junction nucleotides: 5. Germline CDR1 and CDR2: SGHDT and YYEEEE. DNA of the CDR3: TGTGCCAGCAGCATTTCAGGGGGCGATGAAAAACTGTTTTTT. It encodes CASSISGGDEKLFF.

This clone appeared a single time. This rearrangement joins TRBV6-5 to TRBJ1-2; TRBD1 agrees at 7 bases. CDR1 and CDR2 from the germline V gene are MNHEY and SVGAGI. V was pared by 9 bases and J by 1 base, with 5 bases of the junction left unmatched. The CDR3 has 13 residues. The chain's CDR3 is CASRDSGNYGYTF. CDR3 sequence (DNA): TGTGCCAGTCGGGACAGCGGTAACTATGGCTACACCTTC.

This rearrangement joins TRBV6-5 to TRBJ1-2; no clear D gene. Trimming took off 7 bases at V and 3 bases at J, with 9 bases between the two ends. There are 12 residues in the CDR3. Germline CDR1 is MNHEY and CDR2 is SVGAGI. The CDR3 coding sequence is TGTGCCAGCATGCGGGCAGACTATGGCTACACCTTC. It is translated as CASMRADYGYTF.

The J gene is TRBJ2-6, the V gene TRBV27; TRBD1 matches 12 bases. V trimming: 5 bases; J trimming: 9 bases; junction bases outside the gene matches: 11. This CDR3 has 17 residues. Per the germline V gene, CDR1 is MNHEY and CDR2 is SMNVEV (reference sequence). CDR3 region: CASSARDRGHPVNVLTF. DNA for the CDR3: TGTGCCAGCAGTGCCCGGGACAGGGGGCACCCGGTCAACGTCCTGACTTTC.

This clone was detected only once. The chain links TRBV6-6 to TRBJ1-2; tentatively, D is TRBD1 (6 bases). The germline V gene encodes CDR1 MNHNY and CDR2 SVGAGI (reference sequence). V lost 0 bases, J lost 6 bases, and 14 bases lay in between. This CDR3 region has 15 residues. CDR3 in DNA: TGTGCCAGCAGTTACTCCGGTTGGGGGCAGGATGGCTACACCTTC. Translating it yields CASSYSGWGQDGYTF.

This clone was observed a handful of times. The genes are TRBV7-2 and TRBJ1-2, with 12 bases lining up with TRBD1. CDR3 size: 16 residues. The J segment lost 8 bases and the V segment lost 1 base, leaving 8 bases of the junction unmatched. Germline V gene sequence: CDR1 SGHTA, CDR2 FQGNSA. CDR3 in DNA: TGTGCCAGCAGCTTAGATAAGGGACAGGGGGCGCTGGGCTACACCTTC. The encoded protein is CASSLDKGQGALGYTF.

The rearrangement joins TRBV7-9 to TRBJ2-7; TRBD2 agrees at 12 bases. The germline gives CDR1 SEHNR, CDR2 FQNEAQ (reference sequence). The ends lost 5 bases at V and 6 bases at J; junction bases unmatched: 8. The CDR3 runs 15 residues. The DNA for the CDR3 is TGTGCCAGCAGCCCCCTAGCGGGGGGGTCCCGCGAGCAGTACTTC. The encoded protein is CASSPLAGGSREQYF.

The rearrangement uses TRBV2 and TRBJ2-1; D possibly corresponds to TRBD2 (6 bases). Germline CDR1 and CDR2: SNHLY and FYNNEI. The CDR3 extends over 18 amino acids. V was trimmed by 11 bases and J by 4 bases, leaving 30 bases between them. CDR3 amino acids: CALLPRDSVLSGYNEQFF. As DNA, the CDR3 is TGTGCCCTACTTCCCCGGGACTCTGTCCTTTCGGGGTACAATGAGCAGTTCTTC.

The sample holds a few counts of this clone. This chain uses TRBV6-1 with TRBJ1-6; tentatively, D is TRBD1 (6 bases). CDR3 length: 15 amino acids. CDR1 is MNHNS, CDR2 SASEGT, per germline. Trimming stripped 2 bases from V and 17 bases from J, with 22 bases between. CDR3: CASSETRQGTIGIHF. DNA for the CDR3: TGTGCCAGCAGTGAAACACGTCAGGGGACTATAGGCATCCACTTT.

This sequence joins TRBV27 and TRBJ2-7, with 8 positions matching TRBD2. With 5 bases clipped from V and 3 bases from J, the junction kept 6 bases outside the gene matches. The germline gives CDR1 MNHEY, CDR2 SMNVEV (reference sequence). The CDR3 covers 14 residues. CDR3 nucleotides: TGTGCCAGCAGTGTCCGGGAGGGTGGCTACGAGCAGTACTTC. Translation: CASSVREGGYEQYF.

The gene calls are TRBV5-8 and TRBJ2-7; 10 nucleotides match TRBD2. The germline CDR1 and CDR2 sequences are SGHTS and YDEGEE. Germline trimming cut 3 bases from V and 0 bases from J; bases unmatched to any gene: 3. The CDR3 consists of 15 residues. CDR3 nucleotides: TGTGCCAGCAGCTACAGCGGGGGGGACTCCTACGAGCAGTACTTC. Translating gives CASSYSGGDSYEQYF.

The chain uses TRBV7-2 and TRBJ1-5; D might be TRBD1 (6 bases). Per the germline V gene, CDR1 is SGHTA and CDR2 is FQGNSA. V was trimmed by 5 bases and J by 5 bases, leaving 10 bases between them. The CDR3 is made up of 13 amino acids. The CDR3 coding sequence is TGTGCCAGCAGCACACGGACAGATCAGCCCCAGCATTTT. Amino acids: CASSTRTDQPQHF.

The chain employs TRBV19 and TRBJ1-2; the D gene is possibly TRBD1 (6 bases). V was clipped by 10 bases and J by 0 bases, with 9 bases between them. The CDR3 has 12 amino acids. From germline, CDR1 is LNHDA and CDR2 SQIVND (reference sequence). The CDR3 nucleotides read TGTGCCACCAGACAGGCTAACTATGGCTACACCTTC. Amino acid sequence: CATRQANYGYTF.

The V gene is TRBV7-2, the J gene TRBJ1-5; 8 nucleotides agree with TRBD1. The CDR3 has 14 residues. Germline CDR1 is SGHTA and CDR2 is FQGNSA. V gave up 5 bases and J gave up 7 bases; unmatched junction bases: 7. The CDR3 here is CASSLGQGQQPQHF. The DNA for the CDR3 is TGTGCCAGCAGCCTTGGACAGGGACAACAGCCCCAGCATTTT.

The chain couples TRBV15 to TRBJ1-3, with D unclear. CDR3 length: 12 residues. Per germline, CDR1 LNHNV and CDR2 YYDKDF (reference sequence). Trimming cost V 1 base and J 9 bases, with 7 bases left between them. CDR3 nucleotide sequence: TGTGCCACCAGCAGAGGAGTCGGCACCATATATTTT. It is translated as CATSRGVGTIYF.

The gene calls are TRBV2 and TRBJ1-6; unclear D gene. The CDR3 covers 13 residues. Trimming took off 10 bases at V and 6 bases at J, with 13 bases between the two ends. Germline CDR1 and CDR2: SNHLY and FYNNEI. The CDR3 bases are TGTGCCACCATTGGACTGCTTAATTCACCCCTCCACTTT. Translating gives CATIGLLNSPLHF. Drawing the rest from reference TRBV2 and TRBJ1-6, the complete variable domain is EPEVTQTPSHQVTQMGQEVILRCVPISNHLYFYWYRQILGQKVEFLVSFYNNEISEKSEIFDDQFSVERPDGSNFTLKIRSTKLEDSAMYFCATIGLLNSPLHFGNGTRLTVT.

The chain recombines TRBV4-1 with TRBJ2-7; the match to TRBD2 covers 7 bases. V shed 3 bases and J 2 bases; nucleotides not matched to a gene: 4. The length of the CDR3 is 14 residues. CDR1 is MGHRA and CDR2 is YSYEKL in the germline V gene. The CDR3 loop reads CASSQGGVPYEQYF. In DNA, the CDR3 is TGCGCCAGCAGCCAGGGGGGGGTACCCTACGAGCAGTACTTC.